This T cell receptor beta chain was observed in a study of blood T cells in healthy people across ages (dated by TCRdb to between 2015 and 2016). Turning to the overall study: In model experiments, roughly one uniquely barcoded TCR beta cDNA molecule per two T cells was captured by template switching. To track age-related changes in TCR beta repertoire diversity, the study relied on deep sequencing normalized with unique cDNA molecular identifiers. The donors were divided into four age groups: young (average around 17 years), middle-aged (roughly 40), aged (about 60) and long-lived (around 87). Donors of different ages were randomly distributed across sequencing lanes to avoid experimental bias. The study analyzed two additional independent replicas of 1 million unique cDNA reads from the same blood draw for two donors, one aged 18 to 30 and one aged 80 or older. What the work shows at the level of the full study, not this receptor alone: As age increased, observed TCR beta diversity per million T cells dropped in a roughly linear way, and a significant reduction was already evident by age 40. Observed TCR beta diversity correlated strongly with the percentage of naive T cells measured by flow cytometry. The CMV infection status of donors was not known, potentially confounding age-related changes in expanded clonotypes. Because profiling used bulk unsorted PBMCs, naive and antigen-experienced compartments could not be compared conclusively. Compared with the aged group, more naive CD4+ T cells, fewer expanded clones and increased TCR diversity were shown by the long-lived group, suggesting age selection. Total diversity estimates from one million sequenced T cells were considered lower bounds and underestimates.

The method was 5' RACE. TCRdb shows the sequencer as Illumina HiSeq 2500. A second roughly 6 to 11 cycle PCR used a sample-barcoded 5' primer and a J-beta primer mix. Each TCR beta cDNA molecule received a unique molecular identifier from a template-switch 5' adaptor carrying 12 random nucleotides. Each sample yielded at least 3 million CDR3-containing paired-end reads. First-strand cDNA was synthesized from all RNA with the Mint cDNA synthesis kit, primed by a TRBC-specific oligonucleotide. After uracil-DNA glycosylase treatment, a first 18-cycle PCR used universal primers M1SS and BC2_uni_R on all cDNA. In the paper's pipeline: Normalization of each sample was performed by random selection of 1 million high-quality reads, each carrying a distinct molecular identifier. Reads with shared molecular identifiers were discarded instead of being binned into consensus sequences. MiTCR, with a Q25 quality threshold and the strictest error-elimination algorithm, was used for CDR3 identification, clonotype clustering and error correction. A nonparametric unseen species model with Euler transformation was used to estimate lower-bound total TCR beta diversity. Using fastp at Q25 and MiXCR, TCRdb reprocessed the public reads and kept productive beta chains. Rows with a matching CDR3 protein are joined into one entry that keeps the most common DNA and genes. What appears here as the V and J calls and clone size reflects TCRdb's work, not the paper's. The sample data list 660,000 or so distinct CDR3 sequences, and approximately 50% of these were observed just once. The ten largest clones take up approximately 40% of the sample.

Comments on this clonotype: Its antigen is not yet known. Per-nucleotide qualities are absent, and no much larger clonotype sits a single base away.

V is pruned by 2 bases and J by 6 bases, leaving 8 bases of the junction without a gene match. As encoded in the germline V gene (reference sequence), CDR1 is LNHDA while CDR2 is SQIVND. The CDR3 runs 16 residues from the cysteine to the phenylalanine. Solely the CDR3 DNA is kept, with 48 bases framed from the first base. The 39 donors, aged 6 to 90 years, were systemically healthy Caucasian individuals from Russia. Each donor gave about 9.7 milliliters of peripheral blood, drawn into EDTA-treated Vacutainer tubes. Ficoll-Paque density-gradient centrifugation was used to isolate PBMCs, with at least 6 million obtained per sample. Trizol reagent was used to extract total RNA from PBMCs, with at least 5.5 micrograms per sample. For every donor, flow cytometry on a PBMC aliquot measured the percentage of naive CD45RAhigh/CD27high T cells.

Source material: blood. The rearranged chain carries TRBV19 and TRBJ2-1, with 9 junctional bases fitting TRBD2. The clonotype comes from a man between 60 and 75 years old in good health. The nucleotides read TGTGCCAGTAGTATACTGGGAGCGGGGGGTGGCAATGAGCAGTTCTTC. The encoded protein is CASSILGAGGGNEQFF.